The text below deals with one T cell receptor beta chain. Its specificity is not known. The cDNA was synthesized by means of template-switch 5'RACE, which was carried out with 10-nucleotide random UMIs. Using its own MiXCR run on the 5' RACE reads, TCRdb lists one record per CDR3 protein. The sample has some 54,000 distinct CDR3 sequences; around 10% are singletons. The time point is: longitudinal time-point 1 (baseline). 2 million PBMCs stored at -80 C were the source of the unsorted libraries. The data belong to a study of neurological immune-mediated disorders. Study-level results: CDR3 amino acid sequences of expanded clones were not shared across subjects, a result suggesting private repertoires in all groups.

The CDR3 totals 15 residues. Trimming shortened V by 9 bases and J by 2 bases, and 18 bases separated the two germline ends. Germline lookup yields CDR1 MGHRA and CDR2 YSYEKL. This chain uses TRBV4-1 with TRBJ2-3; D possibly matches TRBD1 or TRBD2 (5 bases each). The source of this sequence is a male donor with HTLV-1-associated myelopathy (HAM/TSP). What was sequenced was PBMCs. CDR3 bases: TGCGCCAGAAGCTTAACTATCGGGGCCACAGATACGCAGTATTTT. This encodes CARSLTIGATDTQYF.